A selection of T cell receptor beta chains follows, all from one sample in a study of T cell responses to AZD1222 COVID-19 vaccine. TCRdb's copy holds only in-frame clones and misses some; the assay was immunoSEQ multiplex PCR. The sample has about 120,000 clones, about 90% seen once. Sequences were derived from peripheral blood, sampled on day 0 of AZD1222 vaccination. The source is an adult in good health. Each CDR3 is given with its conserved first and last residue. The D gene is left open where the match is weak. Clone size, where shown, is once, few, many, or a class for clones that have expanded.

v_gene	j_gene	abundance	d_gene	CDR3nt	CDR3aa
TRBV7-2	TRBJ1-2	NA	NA	TGTGCCAGCAGCTTGGTTTCTGGGGAGATCTCCTATGGCTACACCTTC	CASSLVSGEISYGYTF
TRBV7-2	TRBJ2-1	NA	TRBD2	TGTGCCAGCAGCAACGGACTAGCGGGAGCCTACAATGAGCAGTTCTTC	CASSNGLAGAYNEQFF
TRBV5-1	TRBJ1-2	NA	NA	TGCGCCAGCAGCTTTCAGGATCATGGCTACACCTTC	CASSFQDHGYTF
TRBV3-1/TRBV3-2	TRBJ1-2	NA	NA	TGTGCCAGCAGCTTCAGGGTAAATGGCTACACCTTC	CASSFRVNGYTF
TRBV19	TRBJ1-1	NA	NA	TGTGCCAGTAGTCCGAACCCGACAGCAAACACTGAAGCTTTCTTT	CASSPNPTANTEAFF
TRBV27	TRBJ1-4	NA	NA	TGTGCCAGCAGTTTAGATTTCAGGCATGAAAAACTGTTTTTT	CASSLDFRHEKLFF
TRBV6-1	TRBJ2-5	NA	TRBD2	TGTGCCAGCAGTGAATGGGGACTAGCTGTTGAGACCCAGTACTTC	CASSEWGLAVETQYF
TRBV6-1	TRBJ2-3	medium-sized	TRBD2	TGTGCCAGCAGTGAAGGACTAGCCACAGATACGCAGTATTTT	CASSEGLATDTQYF
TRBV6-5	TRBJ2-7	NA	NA	TGTGCCAGCAGTAATTTAGGCGAGCAGTACTTC	CASSNLGEQYF
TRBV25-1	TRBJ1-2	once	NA	TGTGCCAGCGCCAAGGGAGCCTATGGCTACACCTTC	CASAKGAYGYTF
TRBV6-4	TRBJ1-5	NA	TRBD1	TGTGCCAGCAATCTCCCCAGGGGGCGAAGCAATCAGCCCCAGCATTTT	CASNLPRGRSNQPQHF
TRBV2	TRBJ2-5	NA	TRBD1	TGTGCCAGCACGTCGGGACAGGGAGCGTGGGAGACCCAGTACTTC	CASTSGQGAWETQYF
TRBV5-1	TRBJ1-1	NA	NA	TGCGCCAGCAGCTTGGATTCGGCAGCCAACACTGAAGCTTTCTTT	CASSLDSAANTEAFF
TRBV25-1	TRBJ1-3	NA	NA	TGTGCCAGCAGTGACTTTAAAGACAGCCGAAACACCATATATTTT	CASSDFKDSRNTIYF
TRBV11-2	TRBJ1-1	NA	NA	TGTGCCAGCAGCCCCCGGGGAGGGCTGAACACTGAAGCTTTCTTT	CASSPRGGLNTEAFF
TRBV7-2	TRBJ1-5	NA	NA	TGTGCCAGCAGCTCCAGAGGGGGGGACAATCAGCCCCAGCATTTT	CASSSRGGDNQPQHF
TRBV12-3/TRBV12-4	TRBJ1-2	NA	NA	TGTGCCAGCAGTTTGACAGTTAACTATGGCTACACCTTC	CASSLTVNYGYTF
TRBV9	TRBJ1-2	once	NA	TGTGCCAGCAGCGTAAGGGGGGACACCGGACCAACACGCGCCTTC	CASSVRGDTGPTRAF
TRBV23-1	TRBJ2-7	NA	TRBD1	TGCGCCAGCAGTCAATCGGGACAGGGGAGCGAGCAGTACTTC	CASSQSGQGSEQYF
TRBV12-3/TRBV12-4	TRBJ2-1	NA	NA	TGTGCCAGCAGTCCAGGGGCGTCAGGGGAGCAGTTCTTC	CASSPGASGEQFF
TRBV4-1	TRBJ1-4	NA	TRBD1	TGCGCCAGCAGCCCACTTCTCTCCTCGACAGGGGAACTGTTTTTT	CASSPLLSSTGELFF
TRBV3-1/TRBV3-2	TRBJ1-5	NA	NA	TGTGCCAGCAGCCAAGATGCTCGGGATCAGCCCCAGCATTTT	CASSQDARDQPQHF